Listed below are T cell receptor beta chains from one sample, sequenced in a study of cytomegalovirus exposure and HLA in healthy donors. Repertoires were generated with immunoSEQ multiplex PCR, while TCRdb's copy carries only in-frame clones and drops some. The sample yields 65,000 to 85,000 clones, roughly 94% seen once. Sequencing was performed on PBMCs. These receptors were taken from a woman between 18 and 29 years old in good health and CMV-seronegative. Each CDR3 is given with its conserved first and last residue. Fields, in order: J gene, clone size, V gene, CDR3 length, CDR3 protein. Rows may omit the clone size; those that give it use once, few, many or a size class.

j_call: TRBJ2-3
clone_size: -
v_call: TRBV7-2
cdr3_length: 13
cdr3_aa: CASSLGPTDTQYF

j_call: TRBJ1-5
clone_size: once
v_call: TRBV25-1
cdr3_length: 13
cdr3_aa: CASSRGSNQPQHF

j_call: TRBJ1-2
clone_size: -
v_call: TRBV2
cdr3_length: 15
cdr3_aa: CASSGGDYGGLGYTF

j_call: TRBJ2-7
clone_size: -
v_call: TRBV6-6
cdr3_length: 14
cdr3_aa: CASSSTGSPYEQYF

j_call: TRBJ1-1
clone_size: -
v_call: TRBV10-3
cdr3_length: 14
cdr3_aa: CAISDRTGNTEAFF

j_call: TRBJ2-2
clone_size: -
v_call: TRBV14
cdr3_length: 13
cdr3_aa: CASSPRQAGELFF

j_call: TRBJ1-5
clone_size: -
v_call: TRBV12-5
cdr3_length: 17
cdr3_aa: CASGLTQYRGEDQPQHF

j_call: TRBJ2-7
clone_size: once
v_call: TRBV6-5
cdr3_length: 16
cdr3_aa: CASSYQSGGVRGEQYF

j_call: TRBJ2-1
clone_size: -
v_call: TRBV7-2
cdr3_length: 16
cdr3_aa: CASSSPGLAGGNEQFF

j_call: TRBJ2-2
clone_size: -
v_call: TRBV27
cdr3_length: 15
cdr3_aa: CASSFSRVGTGELFF

j_call: TRBJ1-2
clone_size: once
v_call: TRBV7-2
cdr3_length: 13
cdr3_aa: CASSLAGADGYTF

j_call: TRBJ1-1
clone_size: -
v_call: TRBV27
cdr3_length: 13
cdr3_aa: CASSTGENTEAFF

j_call: TRBJ1-1
clone_size: -
v_call: TRBV10-3
cdr3_length: 13
cdr3_aa: CAISEQANTEAFF

j_call: TRBJ2-7
clone_size: -
v_call: TRBV4-1
cdr3_length: 15
cdr3_aa: CASSQRRGSSYEQYF

j_call: TRBJ2-5
clone_size: -
v_call: TRBV4-3
cdr3_length: 15
cdr3_aa: CASSQGRAPGETQYF

j_call: TRBJ2-3
clone_size: -
v_call: TRBV18
cdr3_length: 18
cdr3_aa: CASSPQLAGGTAADTQYF

j_call: TRBJ1-5
clone_size: -
v_call: TRBV18
cdr3_length: 17
cdr3_aa: CASSPPDLTGRNQPQHF

j_call: TRBJ1-4
clone_size: -
v_call: TRBV7-2
cdr3_length: 12
cdr3_aa: CASSRGTRKLFF

j_call: TRBJ1-2
clone_size: -
v_call: TRBV5-6
cdr3_length: 15
cdr3_aa: CASSLFSRWNYGYTF

j_call: TRBJ2-7
clone_size: once
v_call: TRBV5-6
cdr3_length: 12
cdr3_aa: CASSFWQREQYF

j_call: TRBJ2-2
clone_size: -
v_call: TRBV7-2
cdr3_length: 16
cdr3_aa: CASSLMPRTSTGELFF

j_call: TRBJ2-7
clone_size: -
v_call: TRBV7-2
cdr3_length: 17
cdr3_aa: CASSSRGLAVSSYEQYF

j_call: TRBJ2-1
clone_size: -
v_call: TRBV27
cdr3_length: 15
cdr3_aa: CASSSADRGFDEQFF

j_call: TRBJ2-1
clone_size: -
v_call: TRBV4-1
cdr3_length: 18
cdr3_aa: CASSPLTSGGALYNEQFF

j_call: TRBJ2-3
clone_size: once
v_call: TRBV5-6
cdr3_length: 16
cdr3_aa: CASSTQTRQRTDTQYF

j_call: TRBJ2-7
clone_size: -
v_call: TRBV10-3
cdr3_length: 16
cdr3_aa: CAISESSETGDQGQYF

j_call: TRBJ2-1
clone_size: -
v_call: TRBV4-1
cdr3_length: 14
cdr3_aa: CASSQGQADNEQFF

j_call: TRBJ2-7
clone_size: -
v_call: TRBV5-4
cdr3_length: 15
cdr3_aa: CASSPGGQGAYEQYF

j_call: TRBJ1-2
clone_size: -
v_call: TRBV4-3
cdr3_length: 15
cdr3_aa: CASSQARGSLDGYTF

j_call: TRBJ2-5
clone_size: -
v_call: TRBV7-7
cdr3_length: 18
cdr3_aa: CASSLELAGDGPRETQYF

j_call: TRBJ1-5
clone_size: once
v_call: TRBV7-2
cdr3_length: 14
cdr3_aa: CASSAGTGAQPQHF

j_call: TRBJ1-3
clone_size: -
v_call: TRBV4-1
cdr3_length: 15
cdr3_aa: CASSQDYPGGNTIYF

j_call: TRBJ1-5
clone_size: -
v_call: TRBV6-6
cdr3_length: 16
cdr3_aa: CASSYGQTYSNQPQHF

j_call: TRBJ2-7
clone_size: -
v_call: TRBV6-5
cdr3_length: 14
cdr3_aa: CASSRAGSLYEQYF

j_call: TRBJ2-1
clone_size: once
v_call: TRBV4-1
cdr3_length: 16
cdr3_aa: CASSQNPSSSYNEQFF

j_call: TRBJ2-3
clone_size: -
v_call: TRBV11-3
cdr3_length: 13
cdr3_aa: CASSLDRVDTQYF

j_call: TRBJ1-2
clone_size: -
v_call: TRBV7-2
cdr3_length: 14
cdr3_aa: CASRPAGGSYGYTF

j_call: TRBJ2-1
clone_size: -
v_call: TRBV5-1
cdr3_length: 16
cdr3_aa: CASSLEGTGVSDEQFF

j_call: TRBJ2-7
clone_size: -
v_call: TRBV2
cdr3_length: 13
cdr3_aa: CASSDGGSYEQYF

j_call: TRBJ2-1
clone_size: -
v_call: TRBV19
cdr3_length: 12
cdr3_aa: CATRTGTNEQFF

j_call: TRBJ2-7
clone_size: -
v_call: TRBV6-1
cdr3_length: 11
cdr3_aa: CASRDYYEQYF

j_call: TRBJ2-5
clone_size: -
v_call: TRBV28
cdr3_length: 14
cdr3_aa: CAITLGGSGKTQYF

j_call: TRBJ2-1
clone_size: -
v_call: TRBV19
cdr3_length: 13
cdr3_aa: CATSLSGEDEQFF

j_call: TRBJ1-5
clone_size: -
v_call: TRBV4-3
cdr3_length: 13
cdr3_aa: CASSQDRGQPQHF

j_call: TRBJ1-2
clone_size: -
v_call: TRBV6-6
cdr3_length: 12
cdr3_aa: CASSYGRRGYTF

j_call: TRBJ2-7
clone_size: -
v_call: TRBV9
cdr3_length: 16
cdr3_aa: CASSVGVGQGAYEQYF

j_call: TRBJ1-1
clone_size: -
v_call: TRBV7-2
cdr3_length: 15
cdr3_aa: CASSLTRQGAAEAFF

j_call: TRBJ1-6
clone_size: -
v_call: TRBV6-5
cdr3_length: 16
cdr3_aa: CASSSGTGQGNSPLHF

j_call: TRBJ2-1
clone_size: -
v_call: TRBV7-6
cdr3_length: 15
cdr3_aa: CASSSSPEGLNEQFF

j_call: TRBJ1-4
clone_size: -
v_call: TRBV19
cdr3_length: 15
cdr3_aa: CASSLVGQFNEKLFF

j_call: TRBJ2-7
clone_size: -
v_call: TRBV7-9
cdr3_length: 14
cdr3_aa: CASSSSTGWNEQYF